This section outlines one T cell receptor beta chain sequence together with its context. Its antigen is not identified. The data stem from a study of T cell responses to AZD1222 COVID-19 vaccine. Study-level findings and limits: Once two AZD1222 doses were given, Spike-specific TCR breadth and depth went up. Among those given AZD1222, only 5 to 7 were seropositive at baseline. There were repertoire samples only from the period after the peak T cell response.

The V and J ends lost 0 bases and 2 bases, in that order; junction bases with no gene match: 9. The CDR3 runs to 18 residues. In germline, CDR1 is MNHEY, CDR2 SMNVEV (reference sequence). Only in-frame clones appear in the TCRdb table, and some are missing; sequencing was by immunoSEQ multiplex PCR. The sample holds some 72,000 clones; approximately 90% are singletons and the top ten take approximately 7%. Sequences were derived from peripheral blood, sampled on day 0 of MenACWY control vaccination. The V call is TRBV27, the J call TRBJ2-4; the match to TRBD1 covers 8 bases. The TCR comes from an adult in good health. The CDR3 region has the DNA TGTGCCAGCAGTTTATCGTCGGGGCAGGGGGCTACCAAAAACATTCAGTACTTC. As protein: CASSLSSGQGATKNIQYF.